A selection of T cell receptor beta chains follows, all from one sample in a study of blood T cell repertoires in COVID-19. Profiled with immunoSEQ multiplex PCR; TCRdb holds only in-frame clones, not every one. The profile covers tens of thousands of clones, with roughly nine tenths appearing a single time and around a tenth taken by the ten largest. Material: peripheral blood. The source is a human donor with acute or convalescent COVID-19. The donor label of this sample is uncertain. Both conserved end residues are part of each CDR3. A D gene is named only where the DNA matches it firmly.

cdr3_nt	cdr3_aa	d_call	v_call	j_call
TGTGCCAGCGAACGAGATCAGCGAGGAAATACGCAGTATTTT	CASERDQRGNTQYF	NA	TRBV11-1	TRBJ2-3
TGCGCCAGCAGCTTCCAAACACAAGAGACCCAGTACTTC	CASSFQTQETQYF	NA	TRBV5-1	TRBJ2-5
TGTGCCAGCAGCCCAGGGCGGGGGGGAGATACGCAGTATTTT	CASSPGRGGDTQYF	TRBD2	TRBV11-3	TRBJ2-3
TGTGCCAGCAACAAGGACAGGGCAGCAGATGAGCAGTTCTTC	CASNKDRAADEQFF	TRBD1	TRBV7-9	TRBJ2-1
TGTGCCAGCAGTTCGACAGGAATTGAGCAGTTCTTC	CASSSTGIEQFF	NA	TRBV28	TRBJ2-1
TGTGCCAGTAGTTCGGGACAGGTCGGGACAAACACCATATATTTT	CASSSGQVGTNTIYF	TRBD1	TRBV19	TRBJ1-3
TGTGCCAGTAGTAACGGACAGGGGGAGACCCAGTACTTC	CASSNGQGETQYF	TRBD1	TRBV19	TRBJ2-5
TGTGCCAGCAGGTACTCTGGAAACACCATATATTTT	CASRYSGNTIYF	NA	TRBV2	TRBJ1-3
TGTGCCAGCAGCTTAGTGGGGACAGACACAGATACGCAGTATTTT	CASSLVGTDTDTQYF	TRBD1	TRBV11-2	TRBJ2-3
TGTGCCAGCAAGCAGGACAGGGTACAAGAGACCCAGTACTTC	CASKQDRVQETQYF	TRBD1	TRBV27	TRBJ2-5
TGCAGTGCTAGTCGACTAGCGGGGGGTGAGCAGTTCTTC	CSASRLAGGEQFF	TRBD2	TRBV20-1	TRBJ2-1
TGTGCCAGCACCACAGTACTTCCCGGCAAAAACATTCAGTACTTC	CASTTVLPGKNIQYF	NA	TRBV28	TRBJ2-4
TGTGCCAGCAGCAAAGGACAGGGTCGCGGCGAGCAGTACTTC	CASSKGQGRGEQYF	TRBD1	TRBV9	TRBJ2-7
TGTGCCAGCAGCCCAGTGGGACTAGCAACAGATACGCAGTATTTT	CASSPVGLATDTQYF	TRBD2	TRBV7-2	TRBJ2-3
TGTGCCAGCAGAATGATTACAGGGGGGAATCAGCCCCAGCATTTT	CASRMITGGNQPQHF	TRBD1	TRBV2	TRBJ1-5
TGTGCCAGCAGCGTAGCCCAACAAGAGACCCAGTACTTC	CASSVAQQETQYF	NA	TRBV9	TRBJ2-5